The sequence of this T cell receptor beta chain was determined in a study of blood T cells in healthy people across ages. Broader study findings: With unsorted PBMCs, a conclusive comparison of naive versus antigen-experienced cells was not possible.

A note on this clonotype: Its target is unknown.

The CDR3 loop spans 15 amino acids. CDR1 and CDR2 from the germline V gene are MGHRA and YSYEKL. V lost 4 bases to trimming and J lost 7 bases, with 17 bases between them. The second PCR ran about 7 to 12 cycles with a sample-barcoded 5' primer and J-beta primers. Every cDNA molecule bore a tag from a template-switch adaptor containing 12 random nucleotides. One entry per CDR3 protein results from TCRdb running MiXCR on the 5' RACE reads. The table lists 650,000 to 1,000,000 distinct CDR3 sequences, around 34% of them singletons, with under 15% in the top ten. This rearrangement joins TRBV4-1 to TRBJ2-1, with D perhaps matching TRBD1 (6 bases). Sequencing input: blood. The receptor's source is a man between 18 and 35 years old in good health. Here the CDR3 reads CASSPSQGLGNEQFF. The CDR3 DNA reads as TGCGCCAGCAGCCCCTCGCAGGGGCTGGGGAATGAGCAGTTCTTC.